The next 21 T cell receptor beta chains were all read from a single sample in a study of blood T cell repertoires in COVID-19. The assay was immunoSEQ multiplex PCR, and TCRdb's table has in-frame clones only and misses some. The profile covers about 170,000 clones, with around 81% appearing a single time and about a tenth taken by the ten largest. What was sequenced was peripheral blood. Every receptor here comes from a man aged 70-80 years with active or convalescent COVID-19.

The rearrangement joins TRBV4-1 to TRBJ2-1; 7 positions match TRBD1. This CDR3 is 13 amino acids long. In germline, CDR1 is MGHRA, CDR2 YSYEKL. Germline trimming cut 5 bases from V and 5 bases from J; bases unmatched to any gene: 3. Written as DNA, the CDR3 is TGCGCCAGCAGCTTTGACAGGGACAATGAGCAGTTCTTC. Residues: CASSFDRDNEQFF.

Only a few counts were recorded for this clone. The chain carries TRBV7-8 and TRBJ2-7, with TRBD2 as a possible D gene (6 bases). The germline V and J ends were trimmed by 3 bases and 0 bases, with 9 bases remaining between them. Germline CDR1 is SGHVS and CDR2 is FQNEAQ. The CDR3 covers 14 residues. DNA for the CDR3: TGTGCCAGCAGCTTCGACGGGAGCTCCTACGAGCAGTACTTC. Its translation is CASSFDGSSYEQYF.

The gene calls are TRBV7-3 and TRBJ2-1; TRBD2 matches at 8 bases. V lost 1 base and J lost 7; bases outside the gene matches: 6. CDR1 and CDR2 (germline): SGHTA, FQGTGA. CDR3 length: 15 residues. The CDR3: CASSLMSGSENEQFF. In DNA form, the CDR3 reads TGTGCCAGCAGCTTAATGAGCGGGAGTGAGAATGAGCAGTTCTTC.

CDR3 loop: CASRILTGNTEAFF. DNA of the CDR3: TGTGCCAGCAGGATACTAACAGGGAACACTGAAGCTTTCTTT. This sequence joins TRBV6-5 and TRBJ1-1; possibly TRBD1 for D (5 bases). This CDR3 spans 14 amino acids. The V gene lost 6 bases and the J gene lost 1 base, with 12 bases spanning the gap. The germline CDR1 and CDR2 sequences are MNHEY and SVGAGI.

The chain couples TRBV28 to TRBJ2-3, with 10 bases that match TRBD1. V lost 5 bases to trimming and J lost 2 bases; unmatched junction nucleotides: 7. There are 16 residues in the CDR3. Germline CDR1 is MDHEN and CDR2 is SYDVKM. The CDR3 coding sequence is TGTGCCAGCAGTCGTGCCGGGACAGGGGCCACAGATACGCAGTATTTT. This encodes CASSRAGTGATDTQYF.

Notes on this clone: Other DNA sequences in this specimen translate into the identical CDR3. This sequence joins TRBV4-3 and TRBJ2-7; 10 bases map to TRBD1. The CDR3 length is 15 residues. V gave up 1 base and J gave up 6 bases; unmatched junction bases: 6. The V gene's germline CDR1 is LGHNA and CDR2 YSLEER. CDR3 amino acids: CASSQGRTGGSEQYF. CDR3 in DNA: TGCGCCAGCAGCCAAGGCCGGACAGGGGGAAGCGAGCAGTACTTC.

The V and J genes are TRBV28 and TRBJ1-4; 8 nucleotides line up with TRBD1. The CDR3 sequence is 12 residues long. Per germline, CDR1 MDHEN and CDR2 SYDVKM. Trimming took 11 bases from V and 5 from J; bases not matched to a gene: 4. The CDR3 protein is CAGGDRNEKLFF. CDR3 nucleotide sequence: TGTGCCGGCGGGGACAGGAATGAAAAACTGTTTTTT. The variable domain in full, completed from reference TRBV28 and TRBJ1-4, reads DVKVTQSSRYLVKRTGEKVFLECVQDMDHENMFWYRQDPGLGLRLIYFSYDVKMKEKGDIPEGYSVSREKKERFSLILESASTNQTSMYLCAGGDRNEKLFFGSGTQLSVL.

There are a few counts of this clone. The rearrangement joins TRBV7-9 to TRBJ2-7; 7 bases agree with TRBD2. V lost 0 bases to trimming and J lost 2 bases; unmatched junction nucleotides: 4. CDR1 and CDR2 (germline): SEHNR, FQNEAQ (reference sequence). The length of the CDR3 is 15 residues. The CDR3 DNA follows: TGTGCCAGCAGCTTAGCGGGAGGGCCCGCCTACGAGCAGTACTTC. It encodes CASSLAGGPAYEQYF.

This chain connects TRBV7-8 to TRBJ1-5; D ambiguous. This CDR3 comprises 15 residues. V was clipped by 0 bases and J by 3 bases, with 9 bases between them. Germline V gene lookup returns CDR1 SGHVS and CDR2 FQNEAQ. The CDR3 spells CASSLAGGINQPQHF. The DNA for the CDR3 is TGTGCCAGCAGCTTAGCAGGCGGGATCAATCAGCCCCAGCATTTT.

The chain joins TRBV18 to TRBJ2-7; a weak D match, TRBD2 (6 bases). With 6 bases removed from V and 5 bases from J, the gap between germline ends came to 14 bases. The CDR3 spans 13 residues. The V gene's germline CDR1 is KGHSH and CDR2 LQKENI. The chain's CDR3 is CASSHGRGDEQYF. As DNA, the CDR3 is TGTGCCAGCTCCCACGGGCGGGGCGACGAGCAGTACTTC.

Only a few counts were recorded for this clone. This chain connects TRBV30 to TRBJ1-6; no reliable D call. From germline, CDR1 is GTSNPN and CDR2 SVGIG (reference sequence). This CDR3 has 14 amino acids. The CDR3 coding sequence is TGTGCTTCGGGGAGGAGCTCCTATAATTCACCCCTCCACTTT. Its protein is CASGRSSYNSPLHF.

The chain combines TRBV20-1 with TRBJ2-5; D gene unclear. The germline CDR1 and CDR2 sequences are DFQATT and SNEGSKA (reference sequence). Between the trimmed V and J ends, which lost 3 bases and 1 base, there was a span of 3 bases. The CDR3 consists of 11 residues. CDR3 DNA sequence: TGCAGTGCTAGCGGCCAAGAGACCCAGTACTTC. This translates into CSASGQETQYF.

V gene TRBV9 combines with J gene TRBJ2-1; 8 nucleotides match TRBD1. The CDR3 is made up of 15 amino acids. The germline gives CDR1 SGDLS, CDR2 YYNGEE. J lost 3 bases, V lost 0 bases, and 2 bases had no gene match. The CDR3 DNA is TGTGCCAGCAGCGTAGACAGGGGGAACTACAATGAGCAGTTCTTC. This sequence encodes CASSVDRGNYNEQFF.

This clone has just one count. This chain joins TRBV4-1 and TRBJ2-2, with 11 bases matching TRBD2. Losses at the gene ends were 4 bases for V and 3 bases for J; bases not matched to a gene: 13. CDR1 is MGHRA, CDR2 YSYEKL, per germline. The CDR3 has 19 residues. The DNA for the CDR3 is TGCGCCAGCAGCCGGCGATTAGCGGGGGGGGCGGCGGACACCGGGGAGCTGTTTTTT. Translation: CASSRRLAGGAADTGELFF.

This clone was detected only once. The V and J genes are TRBV19 and TRBJ2-3; D is perhaps TRBD2 (7 bases). This CDR3 contains 14 residues. Per the germline V gene, CDR1 is LNHDA and CDR2 is SQIVND (reference sequence). Trimming took 10 bases from V and 2 from J, leaving 16 bases between them. CDR3: CATRGRGDTDTQYF. In DNA form, the CDR3 reads TGTGCCACCCGGGGGAGGGGGGACACAGATACGCAGTATTTT. Variable domain in full (rest from reference TRBV19 and TRBJ2-3): DGGITQSPKYLFRKEGQNVTLSCEQNLNHDAMYWYRQDPGQGLRLIYYSQIVNDFQKGDIAEGYSVSREKKESFPLTVTSAQKNPTAFYLCATRGRGDTDTQYFGPGTRLTVL.

This chain joins TRBV28 and TRBJ2-7, with D perhaps TRBD1 (5 bases). With 5 bases removed from V and 3 bases from J, the gap between germline ends came to 14 bases. This CDR3 is built from 14 residues. Germline values: CDR1 MDHEN, CDR2 SYDVKM. CDR3 sequence (DNA): TGTGCCAGCAGTCGCTTCTCTAGGGGCTACGAGCAGTACTTC. Its protein is CASSRFSRGYEQYF.

This chain connects TRBV5-1 to TRBJ2-1; no clear D. V shed 0 bases and J shed 8 bases, with 15 bases lying between them. Germline loops: CDR1 SGHRS, CDR2 YFSETQ. CDR3 length: 15 residues. CDR3 loop: CASSLAANQVDEQFF. CDR3 nucleotides: TGCGCCAGCAGCTTGGCGGCGAATCAGGTTGATGAGCAGTTCTTC.

As for this clone: One end of the junction varies from germline; a read error may be responsible. V usage is TRBV3-1 (or the pseudogene TRBV3-2) and J usage is TRBJ2-3; D may be TRBD2 (8 bases). Germline V gives CDR1 LGHDT, CDR2 YNNKEL (reference sequence). The CDR3 length is 16 residues. The CDR3 coding sequence is TGTGCCAGCAGACAAGGGGGCGGGAGGAGCACAGATACGCAGTATTTT. Translation: CASRQGGGRSTDTQYF.

A few counts support this clone. CDR3 sequence reads: CASSDEGQADEQYF. Here the CDR3 DNA reads TGTGCCAGCAGTGATGAGGGACAGGCGGACGAGCAGTACTTC. The chain couples TRBV6-1 to TRBJ2-7, with TRBD1 identical over 8 bases. Germline V gives CDR1 MNHNS, CDR2 SASEGT. The CDR3 has 14 amino acids. J lost 5 bases, V lost 3 bases, and 6 bases had no gene match.

The table lists this clone with a few counts. The rearrangement links TRBV5-4 to TRBJ1-6; tentative D call: TRBD1 (5 bases). Trimming left V 5 bases short and J 7 bases short, with 16 bases between. The V gene's germline CDR1 is SGHNT and CDR2 YYREEE (reference sequence). The CDR3 has 15 amino acids. The CDR3 reads CASSKGAVPNSPLHF. CDR3 bases: TGTGCCAGCAGTAAAGGGGCGGTTCCCAATTCACCCCTCCACTTT.

This rearrangement joins TRBV27 to TRBJ1-1; D may be TRBD1 (6 bases). Trimming stripped 4 bases from V and 5 bases from J, with 17 bases between. This CDR3 has 15 amino acids. Germline CDR1 MNHEY, CDR2 SMNVEV (reference sequence). CDR3 in DNA: TGTGCCAGCAGTTCCCTGACGGGGGGCGCAACTGAAGCTTTCTTT. It translates to CASSSLTGGATEAFF.